The 27 T cell receptor beta chains below all came from one sample that was sequenced in a study of response to subunit inactivated influenza vaccine. TCRdb processed the RT-PCR reads anew with MiXCR; each CDR3 protein has one entry. The sample carries more than 400,000 distinct CDR3 sequences, about 10% recorded once. The input for sequencing was PBMCs from blood, taken about 6 weeks after vaccination. The receptors originated from a man aged 50 to 59 who received an inactivated influenza vaccine.

V gene TRBV29-1 combines with J gene TRBJ2-1; weak D call: TRBD1 (5 bases). The CDR3 runs to 16 residues. CDR1 is SQVTM, CDR2 ANQGSEA, per germline. V lost 1 base to trimming and J lost 9 bases, with 22 bases between them. The CDR3 here is CSVEGSSRQAQGEQFF. The CDR3 DNA is TGCAGCGTTGAAGGAAGTTCCCGGCAGGCGCAGGGTGAGCAGTTCTTC.

The genes are TRBV6-2 or TRBV6-3 and TRBJ1-6; no clear D. Trimming cost V 6 bases and J 7 bases, with 10 bases left between them. The CDR3 sequence is 13 residues long. Germline assignment: CDR1 MNHEY and CDR2 SVGEGT. CDR3 amino acids: CASRTGNNSPLHF. The CDR3, as DNA: TGTGCCAGCAGAACCGGGAACAATTCACCCCTCCACTTT.

Many counts were recorded for this clonotype. The V gene is TRBV7-8, the J gene TRBJ1-2; D is undetermined. Trimming removed 0 bases from V and 0 bases from J, with 11 bases in between. The CDR3 sequence is 16 residues long. Germline-derived CDR1 and CDR2 are SGHVS and FQNEAQ. This chain's CDR3 is CASSLARLPSNYGYTF. The DNA of the CDR3 is TGTGCCAGCAGCTTAGCCAGGCTACCCTCTAACTATGGCTACACCTTC.

This clonotype was recorded many times. This chain uses TRBV7-9 with TRBJ2-1; D is ambiguous. This CDR3 spans 15 amino acids. The germline CDR1 and CDR2 sequences are SEHNR and FQNEAQ (reference sequence). V lost 5 bases and J 2 bases, leaving 13 bases between the germline ends. CDR3 nucleotides: TGTGCCAGCAGCCCTGACTTGACCCCCTACAATGAGCAGTTCTTC. Translation gives CASSPDLTPYNEQFF. Full variable domain (rest looked up from reference TRBV7-9 and TRBJ2-1): DTGVSQNPRHKITKRGQNVTFRCDPISEHNRLYWYRQTLGQGPEFLTYFQNEAQLEKSRLLSDRFSAERPKGSFSTLEIQRTEQGDSAMYLCASSPDLTPYNEQFFGPGTRLTVL.

As regards this clonotype: At one end the junction does not follow the germline gene, possibly because of a read error. The chain combines TRBV7-9 with TRBJ2-7; D perhaps matches TRBD1 (5 bases). Germline V lookup: CDR1 SEHNR, CDR2 FQNEAQ (reference sequence). The CDR3 totals 14 residues. The CDR3 region is CASSSWGTSHEQYF. CDR3 in DNA: TGTGCCAGCAGCTCGTGGGGCACCTCCCACGAGCAGTACTTC.

A remark on this clonotype: A much more abundant neighbour one base away suggests this may be a read error. CDR3 amino acids: CASSLIAGAPYNEQFF. The CDR3 DNA sequence: TGTGCCAGCAGCCTCATAGCGGGGGCCCCCTACAATGAGCAGTTCTTC. This chain uses TRBV3-1 with TRBJ2-1; 9 positions match TRBD2. V gave up 4 bases and J gave up 2 bases; unmatched junction bases: 6. The CDR3 runs 16 residues. Germline-derived CDR1 and CDR2 are LGHDT and YNNKEL (reference sequence).

The chain links TRBV6-1 to TRBJ2-7; D possibly corresponds to TRBD2 (7 bases). V was clipped by 11 bases and J by 0 bases, with 17 bases between them. The CDR3 spans 14 residues. The germline CDR1 and CDR2 sequences are MNHNS and SASEGT. CDR3 protein: CASSGGRFSYEQYF. The CDR3 nucleotides are TGTGCCTCATCGGGGGGCAGGTTCTCCTACGAGCAGTACTTC.

V gene TRBV5-5 combines with J gene TRBJ1-1; no definite D call. The CDR3 is 15 amino acids. V lost 6 bases and J lost 3, with 18 bases in between. Germline V gene sequence: CDR1 SGHKS, CDR2 YYEKEE (reference sequence). The CDR3 DNA reads as TGTGCCAGCACCTCCCGTGGAGCGGTGGACACTGAAGCTTTCTTT. Translation gives CASTSRGAVDTEAFF. The full variable domain, completed using reference TRBV5-5 and TRBJ1-1, is DAGVTQSPTHLIKTRGQQVTLRCSPISGHKSVSWYQQVLGQGPQFIFQYYEKEERGRGNFPDRFSARQFPNYSSELNVNALLLGDSALYLCASTSRGAVDTEAFFGQGTRLTVV.

Ten or more counts support this clonotype. J is TRBJ2-5 and V is TRBV20-1; TRBD1 might be the D (6 bases). CDR3 length equals 14 residues. The germline V gene encodes CDR1 DFQATT and CDR2 SNEGSKA (reference sequence). V lost 3 bases to trimming and J lost 5 bases, with 16 bases between them. CDR3 nucleotide sequence: TGCAGTGCTAGGAGAACAGGGTTGACGGAGACCCAGTACTTC. Protein sequence: CSARRTGLTETQYF.

This chain joins TRBV6-1 and TRBJ1-4; 12 nucleotides line up with TRBD1. The length of the CDR3 is 15 residues. V dropped 6 bases and J dropped 10; count of bases not matched to a gene: 9. Per the germline V gene, CDR1 is MNHNS and CDR2 is SASEGT. CDR3 protein: CASSPGTGGLGKLFF. CDR3 sequence (DNA): TGTGCCAGCAGCCCCGGGACAGGGGGCCTGGGAAAACTGTTTTTT.

This clonotype was observed at least ten times. The gene calls are TRBV12-3 or TRBV12-4 and TRBJ2-3; D ambiguous. The CDR3 totals 15 residues. V gave up 1 base and J gave up 0 bases, with 8 bases separating them. The CDR3 sequence: CASSLGLGSTDTQYF. CDR3 bases: TGTGCCAGCAGTTTAGGTTTAGGGAGCACAGATACGCAGTATTTT.

This clonotype was seen ten or more times. V is TRBV12-3 or TRBV12-4 and J is TRBJ1-2, with TRBD1 matching 7 bases. The CDR3 has 14 residues. Trimming removed 7 bases from V and 11 bases from J; junction bases left unmatched: 16. The CDR3 sequence: CASKIPGRGLGYTF. CDR3 DNA sequence: TGTGCCAGCAAGATCCCCGGGAGGGGGCTAGGGTACACCTTC.

The chain is built from TRBV11-2 and TRBJ2-7; 8 bases are shared with TRBD1. Trimming removed 5 bases from V and 3 bases from J; junction bases left unmatched: 12. Germline V gene data show CDR1 as SGHAT and CDR2 as FQNNGV. The CDR3 loop spans 16 amino acids. Here the CDR3 DNA reads TGTGCCAGCAGCACACTCCGGGACAGGTTACGCTACGAGCAGTACTTC. Translation gives CASSTLRDRLRYEQYF.

The rearrangement uses TRBV6-2 or TRBV6-3 and TRBJ2-1, with TRBD2 matching over 11 bases. From germline, CDR1 is MNHEY and CDR2 SVGEGT. Trimming at V came to 5 bases and at J to 3 bases, leaving 6 bases not matched to a gene. This CDR3 has 16 amino acids. The CDR3 nucleotides read TGTGCCAGCAGTACCGCCACTAGCGGGAGCTACAATGAGCAGTTCTTC. Translating gives CASSTATSGSYNEQFF.

This clonotype occurred a few times. The chain combines TRBV9 with TRBJ1-3; weak D call: TRBD1 (5 bases). This CDR3 contains 16 residues. Per germline, CDR1 SGDLS and CDR2 YYNGEE. V dropped 0 bases and J dropped 0 bases, with 10 bases sitting between them. DNA of the CDR3: TGTGCCAGCAGCGTAGGGAGGGGAGGCTCTGGAAACACCATATATTTT. Its translation: CASSVGRGGSGNTIYF.

The chain uses TRBV20-1 and TRBJ1-1; 9 bases line up with TRBD1. CDR3 size: 13 residues. Germline CDR1 is DFQATT and CDR2 is SNEGSKA (reference sequence). Trimming removed 2 bases from V and 7 bases from J; junction bases left unmatched: 5. The CDR3 DNA is TGCAGTGCTAGACCCAACAGGGGGCTTGAAGCTTTCTTT. Its translation: CSARPNRGLEAFF.

Many counts were recorded for this clonotype. The CDR3 is CASSFFVGTGGNYGYTF. CDR3 DNA sequence: TGTGCCAGCAGTTTTTTTGTGGGGACAGGGGGTAACTATGGCTACACCTTC. The chain combines TRBV12-3 or TRBV12-4 with TRBJ1-2; 11 bases map to TRBD1. Trimming removed 3 bases from V and 1 base from J; junction bases left unmatched: 7. The CDR3 length is 17 residues.

This clonotype was detected many times. V usage is TRBV12-3 or TRBV12-4 and J usage is TRBJ2-7; 7 bases are a match to TRBD1. Trimming removed 7 bases from V and 1 base from J; junction bases left unmatched: 4. CDR3 length equals 13 residues. CDR3 coding DNA: TGTGCCAGCAAAGTCAGGGGGTCCTACGAGCAGTACTTC. Translated: CASKVRGSYEQYF.

V usage is TRBV12-3 or TRBV12-4 and J usage is TRBJ2-5; D possibly corresponds to TRBD1 (6 bases). The ends were cut back, 5 bases at V and 3 bases at J, with 13 bases in the middle. The CDR3 totals 14 residues. The CDR3 DNA is TGTGCCAGCAGTGTAATGGACAGCAAAGAGACCCAGTACTTC. Translation: CASSVMDSKETQYF.

There are many counts of this clonotype. This chain uses TRBV18 with TRBJ2-1; 9 bases match TRBD2. The CDR3 runs 15 residues. Germline CDR1 and CDR2: KGHSH and LQKENI. Unmatched junction bases numbered 3, after V lost 0 bases and J lost 6 bases. The CDR3: CASSPPATSGNEQFF. CDR3 coding DNA: TGTGCCAGCTCACCACCCGCGACTAGCGGCAATGAGCAGTTCTTC.

This clonotype has a count of ten or more. The rearrangement uses TRBV27 and TRBJ2-3; weak D call: TRBD2 (6 bases). The CDR3 runs 14 residues. Germline V lookup: CDR1 MNHEY, CDR2 SMNVEV (reference sequence). The ends were cut back, 3 bases at V and 4 bases at J, with 11 bases in the middle. For the CDR3, the DNA is TGTGCCAGCAGTTTCGTGGGAGGCTCAGATACGCAGTATTTT. It specifies CASSFVGGSDTQYF.

This clonotype was counted at least ten times. This chain joins TRBV20-1 and TRBJ2-7; 8 nucleotides align to TRBD2. The CDR3 contains 16 residues. Germline CDR1 DFQATT, CDR2 SNEGSKA (reference sequence). V lost 0 bases, J lost 0 bases, and 7 bases stayed unmatched. CDR3 nucleotide sequence: TGCAGTGCTAGAGATCGGCTTAGCGGGGCCTCCTACGAGCAGTACTTC. Protein sequence: CSARDRLSGASYEQYF.

The genes are TRBV7-6 and TRBJ2-7; 7 positions match TRBD2. The CDR3 has 15 amino acids. The junction had 8 bases not matched to a gene; V was cut back by 5 bases and J by 1 base. Germline V gives CDR1 SGHVS, CDR2 FNYEAQ. The CDR3 DNA reads TGTGCCAGCAGCCAAGCCCGGGAGGCTTCCTACGAGCAGTACTTC. The encoded protein is CASSQAREASYEQYF.

As DNA, the CDR3 is TGCAGTGCTAGAGATACGGGCGGGAGGGCCTCCTACAATGAGCAGTTCTTC. Translated, it gives CSARDTGGRASYNEQFF. J is TRBJ2-1 and V is TRBV20-1; TRBD2 agrees at 9 bases. The CDR3 runs 17 residues. CDR1 is DFQATT, CDR2 SNEGSKA, per germline (reference sequence). With V trimmed by 0 bases and J by 0 bases, 6 bases remained unmatched.

This clonotype was seen ten or more times. V gene TRBV29-1 combines with J gene TRBJ1-1, with D unclear. V was shortened by 2 bases and J by 11 bases, with 9 bases between the two germline ends. Germline V gene lookup returns CDR1 SQVTM and CDR2 ANQGSEA. CDR3 length: 10 residues. The CDR3 DNA reads TGCAGCGTTGAAACAGTCTCCGCTTTCTTT. Amino acid sequence: CSVETVSAFF.

The sample holds a few counts of this clonotype. The rearrangement links TRBV7-6 to TRBJ1-6, with D possibly TRBD1 on 5 matching bases. The V gene lost 8 bases and the J gene lost 4 bases, with 9 bases spanning the gap. The CDR3 loop spans 13 amino acids. CDR1 is SGHVS and CDR2 is FNYEAQ in the germline V gene. CDR3 DNA sequence: TGTGCCAGCGGGGCAGGATATAATTCACCCCTCCACTTT. Amino acids: CASGAGYNSPLHF.

This clonotype appeared many times. The CDR3 coding sequence is TGTGCCAGCAGCTTCGGCGTGACTAGCGGAGAGACCCAGTACTTC. Translation: CASSFGVTSGETQYF. V gene TRBV5-6 combines with J gene TRBJ2-5; 9 bases are a match to TRBD2. This CDR3 is 15 amino acids long. Germline CDR1 and CDR2: SGHDT and YYEEEE. Trimming at V came to 2 bases and at J to 4 bases, leaving 6 bases not matched to a gene.